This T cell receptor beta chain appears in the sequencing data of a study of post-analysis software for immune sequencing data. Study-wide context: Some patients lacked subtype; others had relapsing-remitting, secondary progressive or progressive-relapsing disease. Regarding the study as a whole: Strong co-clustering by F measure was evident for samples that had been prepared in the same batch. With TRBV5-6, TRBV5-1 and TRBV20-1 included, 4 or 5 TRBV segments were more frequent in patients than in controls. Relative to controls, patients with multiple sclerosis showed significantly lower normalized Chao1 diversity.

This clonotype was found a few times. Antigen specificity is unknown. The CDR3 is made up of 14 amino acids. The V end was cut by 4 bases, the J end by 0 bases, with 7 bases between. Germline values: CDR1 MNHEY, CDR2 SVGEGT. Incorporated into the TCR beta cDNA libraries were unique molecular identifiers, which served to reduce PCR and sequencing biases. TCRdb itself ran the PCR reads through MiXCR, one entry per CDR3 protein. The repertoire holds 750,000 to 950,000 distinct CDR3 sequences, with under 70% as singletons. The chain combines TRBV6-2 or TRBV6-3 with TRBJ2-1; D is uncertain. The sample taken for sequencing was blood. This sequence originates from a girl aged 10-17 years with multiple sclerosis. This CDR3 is CASSWASSYNEQFF. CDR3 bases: TGTGCCAGCAGTTGGGCTAGCTCCTACAATGAGCAGTTCTTC.